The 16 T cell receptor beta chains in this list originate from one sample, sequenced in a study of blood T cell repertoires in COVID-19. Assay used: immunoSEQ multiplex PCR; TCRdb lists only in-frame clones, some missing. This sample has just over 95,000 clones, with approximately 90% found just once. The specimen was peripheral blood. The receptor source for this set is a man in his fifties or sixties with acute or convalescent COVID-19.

The CDR3 loop is CASSLLSAPGGYTF. The CDR3 bases are TGTGCCAGCAGCTTGTTATCCGCGCCGGGGGGCTACACCTTC. The chain is built from TRBV5-4 and TRBJ1-2; D remains unclear. The germline CDR1 and CDR2 sequences are SGHNT and YYREEE (reference sequence). This CDR3 is 14 amino acids long. Between the trimmed V and J ends, which lost 1 base and 8 bases, there was a span of 15 bases.

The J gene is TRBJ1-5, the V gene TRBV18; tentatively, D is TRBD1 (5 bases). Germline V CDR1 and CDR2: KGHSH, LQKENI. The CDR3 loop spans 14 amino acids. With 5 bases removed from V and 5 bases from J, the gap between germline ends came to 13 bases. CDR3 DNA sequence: TGTGCCAGCTCAGCAACCCCGGGGGATCAGCCCCAGCATTTT. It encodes CASSATPGDQPQHF. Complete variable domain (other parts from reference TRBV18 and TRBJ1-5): NAGVMQNPRHLVRRRGQEARLRCSPMKGHSHVYWYRQLPEEGLKFMVYLQKENIIDESGMPKERFSAEFPKEGPSILRIQQVVRGDSAAYFCASSATPGDQPQHFGDGTRLSIL.

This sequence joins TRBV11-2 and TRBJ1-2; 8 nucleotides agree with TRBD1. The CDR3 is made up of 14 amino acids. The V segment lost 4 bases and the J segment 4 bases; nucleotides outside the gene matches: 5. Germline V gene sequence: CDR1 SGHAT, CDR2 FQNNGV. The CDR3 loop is CASSSGGRIYGYTF. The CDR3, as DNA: TGTGCCAGCAGCTCAGGGGGCCGTATCTATGGCTACACCTTC. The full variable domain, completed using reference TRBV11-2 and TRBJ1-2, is EAGVAQSPRYKIIEKRQSVAFWCNPISGHATLYWYQQILGQGPKLLIQFQNNGVVDDSQLPKDRFSAERLKGVDSTLKIQPAKLEDSAVYLCASSSGGRIYGYTFGSGTRLTVV.

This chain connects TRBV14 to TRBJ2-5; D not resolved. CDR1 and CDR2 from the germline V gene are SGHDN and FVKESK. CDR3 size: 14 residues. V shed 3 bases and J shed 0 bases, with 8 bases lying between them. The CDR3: CASSQRRNQETQYF. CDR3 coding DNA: TGTGCCAGCAGCCAGAGGCGGAACCAAGAGACCCAGTACTTC.

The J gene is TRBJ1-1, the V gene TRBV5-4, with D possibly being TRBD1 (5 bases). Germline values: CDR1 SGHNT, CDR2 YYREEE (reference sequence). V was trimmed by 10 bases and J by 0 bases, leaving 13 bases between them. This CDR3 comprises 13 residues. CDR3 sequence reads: CASRTQMNTEAFF. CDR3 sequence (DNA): TGTGCCTCCCGGACACAGATGAACACTGAAGCTTTCTTT.

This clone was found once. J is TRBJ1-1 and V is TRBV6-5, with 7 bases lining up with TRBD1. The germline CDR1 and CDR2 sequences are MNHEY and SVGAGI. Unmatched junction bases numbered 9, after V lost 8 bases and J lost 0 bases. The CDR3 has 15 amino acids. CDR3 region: CASQGVASMNTEAFF. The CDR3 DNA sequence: TGTGCCAGCCAGGGGGTTGCCTCTATGAACACTGAAGCTTTCTTT.

The CDR3 DNA is TGTGCCAGCATGGGGACAGGGGCCACTGAAGCTTTCTTT. This sequence encodes CASMGTGATEAFF. V gene TRBV2 combines with J gene TRBJ1-1; 10 bases are shared with TRBD1. The CDR3 length is 13 residues. J was trimmed by 4 bases and V by 7 bases; bases with no gene match: 3. Looked up from germline, CDR1 is SNHLY and CDR2 is FYNNEI.

In DNA form, the CDR3 reads TGTGCCAGCAGCAGGCGACAGGGGGCCTGGACAGATACGCAGTATTTT. Amino acids: CASSRRQGAWTDTQYF. The rearrangement joins TRBV5-6 to TRBJ2-3; 10 bases align to TRBD1. Germline trimming cut 4 bases from V and 3 bases from J; bases unmatched to any gene: 8. Germline values: CDR1 SGHDT, CDR2 YYEEEE. The CDR3 runs 16 residues.

This CDR3 reads CASSRSLGQGAGELFF. CDR3 in DNA: TGTGCCAGTAGCCGCTCATTGGGACAGGGGGCCGGGGAGCTGTTTTTT. The J gene is TRBJ2-2, the V gene TRBV19, with 11 bases fitting TRBD1. Per the germline V gene, CDR1 is LNHDA and CDR2 is SQIVND (reference sequence). This CDR3 has 16 residues. J was trimmed by 6 bases and V by 6 bases; bases with no gene match: 9. Supplemented by reference TRBV19 and TRBJ2-2, the full variable domain reads DGGITQSPKYLFRKEGQNVTLSCEQNLNHDAMYWYRQDPGQGLRLIYYSQIVNDFQKGDIAEGYSVSREKKESFPLTVTSAQKNPTAFYLCASSRSLGQGAGELFFGEGSRLTVL.

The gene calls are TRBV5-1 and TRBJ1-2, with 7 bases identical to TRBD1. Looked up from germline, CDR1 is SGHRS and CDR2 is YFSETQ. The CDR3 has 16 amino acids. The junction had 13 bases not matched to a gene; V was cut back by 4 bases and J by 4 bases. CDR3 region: CASSPGTVRMPYGYTF. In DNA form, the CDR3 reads TGCGCCAGCAGCCCCGGGACAGTTCGTATGCCCTATGGCTACACCTTC.

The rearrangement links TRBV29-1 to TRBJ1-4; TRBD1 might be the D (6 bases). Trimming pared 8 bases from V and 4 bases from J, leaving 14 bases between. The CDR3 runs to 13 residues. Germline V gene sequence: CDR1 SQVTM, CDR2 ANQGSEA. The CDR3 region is CSIRGGDNEKLFF. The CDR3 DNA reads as TGCAGCATCAGAGGGGGTGATAATGAAAAACTGTTTTTT.

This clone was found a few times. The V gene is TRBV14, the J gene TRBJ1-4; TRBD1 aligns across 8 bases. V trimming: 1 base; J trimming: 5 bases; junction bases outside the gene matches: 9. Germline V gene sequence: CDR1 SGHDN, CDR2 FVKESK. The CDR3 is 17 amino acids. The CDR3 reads CASSQVTGGYRNEKLFF. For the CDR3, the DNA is TGTGCCAGCAGCCAAGTTACAGGGGGTTACAGGAATGAAAAACTGTTTTTT.

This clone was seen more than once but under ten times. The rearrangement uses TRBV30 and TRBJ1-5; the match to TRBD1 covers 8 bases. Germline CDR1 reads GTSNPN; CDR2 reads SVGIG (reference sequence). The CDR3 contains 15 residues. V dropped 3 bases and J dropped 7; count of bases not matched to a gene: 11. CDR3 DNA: TGTGCCTGGAGCGTAAGTACAGGGGGTGGACAGCCCCAGCATTTT. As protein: CAWSVSTGGGQPQHF.

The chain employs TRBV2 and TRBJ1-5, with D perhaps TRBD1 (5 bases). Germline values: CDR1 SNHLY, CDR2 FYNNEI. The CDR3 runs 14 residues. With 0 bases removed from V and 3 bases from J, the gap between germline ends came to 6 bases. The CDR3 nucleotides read TGTGCCAGCAGTGAAGCCAGGGACAATCAGCCCCAGCATTTT. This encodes CASSEARDNQPQHF.

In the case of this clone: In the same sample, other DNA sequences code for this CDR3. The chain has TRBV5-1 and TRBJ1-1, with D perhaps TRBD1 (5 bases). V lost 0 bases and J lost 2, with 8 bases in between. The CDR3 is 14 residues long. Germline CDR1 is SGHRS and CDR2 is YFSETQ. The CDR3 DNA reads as TGCGCCAGCAGCTTGGAGCAGGGAAACACTGAAGCTTTCTTT. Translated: CASSLEQGNTEAFF. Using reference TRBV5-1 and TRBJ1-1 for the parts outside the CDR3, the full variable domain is KAGVTQTPRYLIKTRGQQVTLSCSPISGHRSVSWYQQTPGQGLQFLFEYFSETQRNKGNFPGRFSGRQFSNSRSEMNVSTLELGDSALYLCASSLEQGNTEAFFGQGTRLTVV.

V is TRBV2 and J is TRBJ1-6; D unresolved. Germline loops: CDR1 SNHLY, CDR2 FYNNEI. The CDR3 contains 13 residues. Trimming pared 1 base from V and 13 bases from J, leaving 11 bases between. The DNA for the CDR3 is TGTGCCAGCAGTGAAGGGCAGTCCCTCCCCCTCCACTTT. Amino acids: CASSEGQSLPLHF.